This entry lists 8 T cell receptor beta chains sequenced from one sample in a study of Graves' ophthalmopathy and Graves' hyperthyroidism. Scientists amplified the TCR beta CDR3 regions from RNA transcripts. HTBI-primed RT-PCR formed the first round, and a multiplex PCR formed the second. TCRdb reanalysed the multiplex PCR reads using MiXCR and keeps one entry per CDR3 protein. The sample consists of under 350,000 distinct CDR3 sequences, roughly a sixth of them appearing once. Sequenced material: peripheral blood. The receptors stem from an adult man with Graves' ophthalmopathy.

This clonotype was counted at least ten times. This chain joins TRBV13 and TRBJ2-7; TRBD2 matches 12 bases. Germline lookup yields CDR1 PRHDT and CDR2 FYEKMQ (reference sequence). The CDR3 loop spans 15 amino acids. Trimming cost V 5 bases and J 7 bases; bases outside gene matches: 9. CDR3 sequence (DNA): TGTGCCAGCAGCCCGGGACTAGCGGGCGCTCGGGAGCAGTACTTC. Its protein product is CASSPGLAGAREQYF. The entire variable domain, with the rest obtained from reference TRBV13 and TRBJ2-7, is as follows: AAGVIQSPRHLIKEKRETATLKCYPIPRHDTVYWYQQGPGQDPQFLISFYEKMQSDKGSIPDRFSAQQFSDYHSELNMSSLELGDSALYFCASSPGLAGAREQYFGPGTRLTVT.

This clonotype was detected ten times or more. The J gene is TRBJ2-6, the V gene TRBV7-2; D ambiguous. Trimming removed 0 bases at V and 0 bases at J, with 6 bases between. The CDR3 sequence is 16 residues long. The germline V gene has CDR1 SGHTA and CDR2 FQGNSA. The CDR3 coding sequence is TGTGCCAGCAGCTTAGCGGTAGGCTCTGGGGCCAACGTCCTGACTTTC. This encodes CASSLAVGSGANVLTF.

This clonotype has at least ten counts. The genes are TRBV29-1 and TRBJ2-7; D is ambiguous. This CDR3 is built from 14 residues. The germline V gene has CDR1 SQVTM and CDR2 ANQGSEA. V lost 6 bases and J lost 3, with 18 bases in between. CDR3 amino acids: CSVGSDGPYYEQYF. DNA of the CDR3: TGCAGCGTGGGATCCGACGGTCCTTACTACGAGCAGTACTTC.

The table lists this clonotype with many counts. The chain couples TRBV13 to TRBJ1-1, with unresolved D. Germline V CDR1 and CDR2: PRHDT, FYEKMQ (reference sequence). Trimming removed 5 bases at V and 2 bases at J, with 15 bases between. The CDR3 runs to 15 residues. The CDR3 loop is CASSPDQSANTEAFF. In DNA form, the CDR3 reads TGTGCCAGCAGCCCCGACCAGTCGGCCAACACTGAAGCTTTCTTT.

The table lists this clonotype with many counts. The CDR3 protein is CAWTQPGQNTEAFF. The CDR3 nucleotides read TGTGCCTGGACTCAACCGGGACAGAACACTGAAGCTTTCTTT. The chain couples TRBV30 to TRBJ1-1; possible D gene TRBD1, 6 bases. CDR3 length equals 14 residues. Between the trimmed V and J ends, which lost 4 bases and 1 base, there was a span of 13 bases. Germline CDR1 reads GTSNPN; CDR2 reads SVGIG (reference sequence).

This rearrangement joins TRBV6-1 to TRBJ2-7; D might be TRBD1 (6 bases). CDR1 and CDR2 from the germline V gene are MNHNS and SASEGT. Trimming pared 6 bases from V and 0 bases from J, leaving 12 bases between. This CDR3 region has 14 residues. DNA for the CDR3: TGTGCCAGCAGGGCCGGGACAAACTCCTACGAGCAGTACTTC. Translation gives CASRAGTNSYEQYF.

The chain employs TRBV28 and TRBJ1-5; 9 positions agree with TRBD1. Germline V gene data show CDR1 as MDHEN and CDR2 as SYDVKM. V was clipped by 10 bases and J by 6 bases; unmatched bases: 10. This CDR3 has 14 residues. CDR3 protein: CAIPGQGTGQPQHF. The CDR3 nucleotides are TGTGCCATCCCGGGACAGGGAACAGGTCAGCCCCAGCATTTT.

At least ten counts were recorded for this clonotype. One end of the junction is discordant with germline, which a read error may explain. This chain uses TRBV9 with TRBJ1-1; the D is unclear. Germline-derived CDR1 and CDR2 are SGDLS and YYNGEE. CDR3 length: 13 residues. The CDR3 nucleotides read TGTGCCAGCAGCGTACGACTGGGAGCTGAAGCCTTCTTT. It specifies CASSVRLGAEAFF.